This entry lists 27 T cell receptor beta chains sequenced from one sample in a study of blood T cell repertoires in COVID-19. The assay was immunoSEQ multiplex PCR, and TCRdb's table has in-frame clones only and misses some. The table has 45,000 to 60,000 clones, about 86% seen once. The sequenced sample was peripheral blood. These receptors were taken from a man aged 55-75 years with acute or convalescent COVID-19.

This sequence joins TRBV19 and TRBJ2-1; 12 bases are shared with TRBD2. Germline-derived CDR1 and CDR2 are LNHDA and SQIVND (reference sequence). The CDR3 covers 15 residues. V lost 0 bases to trimming and J lost 12 bases; unmatched junction nucleotides: 6. The DNA of the CDR3 is TGTGCCAGTAGTATAGAGACTAGCGGGAGTTTTTGGCAGTTCTTC. Translation: CASSIETSGSFWQFF.

The CDR3 DNA reads TGTGCCAGCAGTGAAACAGGGTACGACTATGGCTACACCTTC. Translated: CASSETGYDYGYTF. The V gene is TRBV4-2, the J gene TRBJ1-2, with D tentatively TRBD1 (6 bases). This CDR3 has 14 residues. Between the trimmed V and J ends, which lost 6 bases and 3 bases, there was a span of 14 bases. Germline V gives CDR1 LGHNA, CDR2 YNFKEQ.

The genes are TRBV19 and TRBJ1-1; maybe TRBD1 (5 bases). The germline gives CDR1 LNHDA, CDR2 SQIVND (reference sequence). V lost 8 bases to trimming and J lost 1 base, with 14 bases between them. The CDR3 is made up of 14 amino acids. CDR3 sequence (DNA): TGTGCCAGTCGCGGGACGGAATGGAACACTGAAGCTTTCTTT. Translation gives CASRGTEWNTEAFF.

The chain recombines TRBV20-1 with TRBJ2-1, with TRBD2 matching over 9 bases. The CDR3 contains 16 residues. With 3 bases clipped from V and 4 bases from J, the junction kept 10 bases outside the gene matches. In germline, CDR1 is DFQATT, CDR2 SNEGSKA (reference sequence). In nucleotides, the CDR3 is TGCAGTGCTAGTAGTTCGCGGGGGGGCGGGTACAATGAGCAGTTCTTC. It specifies CSASSSRGGGYNEQFF.

This chain connects TRBV29-1 to TRBJ1-5; 9 bases match TRBD1. J gave up 14 bases and V 8 bases, and 16 bases lay outside the gene matches. Germline assignment: CDR1 SQVTM and CDR2 ANQGSEA. CDR3 length: 13 amino acids. Here the CDR3 DNA reads TGCAGCCCAAACCGGGACAGGGCCGTGAGGAAGCATTTT. Translated: CSPNRDRAVRKHF.

The chain uses TRBV4-2 and TRBJ2-7; D is perhaps TRBD1 (6 bases). V lost 6 bases and J 6 bases, leaving 21 bases between the germline ends. Germline V gives CDR1 LGHNA, CDR2 YNFKEQ. The CDR3 extends over 15 amino acids. This CDR3 is CASSSMGFQGIEQYF. The DNA of the CDR3 is TGTGCCAGCAGTTCCATGGGGTTTCAGGGGATCGAGCAGTACTTC.

The rearrangement joins TRBV5-8 to TRBJ2-3; D is unresolved. The CDR3 loop spans 15 amino acids. Germline V gene data show CDR1 as SGHTS and CDR2 as YDEGEE. Trimming removed 1 base from V and 2 bases from J, with 11 bases in between. CDR3 sequence reads: CASSLPSTSTDTQYF. CDR3 nucleotide sequence: TGTGCCAGCAGCTTGCCCAGTACATCCACAGATACGCAGTATTTT.

The chain links TRBV7-2 to TRBJ1-5, with 8 positions matching TRBD1. Germline V lookup: CDR1 SGHTA, CDR2 FQGNSA. This CDR3 region has 15 residues. The junction had 7 bases not matched to a gene; V was cut back by 5 bases and J by 4 bases. The DNA of the CDR3 is TGTGCCAGCAGCCCCACAGGGGGACGTAATCAGCCCCAGCATTTT. This sequence encodes CASSPTGGRNQPQHF.

CDR3 region: CASSVVQGTAGELFF. CDR3 in DNA: TGTGCCAGCAGCGTAGTCCAGGGGACGGCCGGGGAGCTGTTTTTT. This chain uses TRBV9 with TRBJ2-2; tentatively, D is TRBD1 (6 bases). CDR1 is SGDLS, CDR2 YYNGEE, per germline. The V end was cut by 0 bases, the J end by 6 bases, with 12 bases between. The CDR3 has 15 amino acids.

This clone showed up just once. The genes are TRBV11-2 and TRBJ2-5; TRBD2 might be the D (6 bases). CDR1 is SGHAT and CDR2 is FQNNGV in the germline V gene. The V and J ends lost 1 base and 5 bases respectively, with 17 bases between them. The CDR3 runs 16 residues. The CDR3 DNA reads TGTGCCAGCAGCTTAGTCCCCGCCTGGGGGGTCGAGACCCAGTACTTC. It codes for CASSLVPAWGVETQYF.

This chain joins TRBV7-8 and TRBJ2-5; 7 bases are a match to TRBD1. CDR1 and CDR2 (germline): SGHVS, FQNEAQ. J lost 5 bases, V lost 3 bases, and 9 bases had no gene match. The CDR3 contains 15 residues. CDR3: CASSLGSTGVETQYF. The CDR3, as DNA: TGTGCCAGCAGCTTGGGGTCCACAGGGGTGGAGACCCAGTACTTC.

The chain links TRBV7-8 to TRBJ1-1, with a possible D match to TRBD1 (6 bases). V was shortened by 5 bases and J by 7 bases, with 17 bases between the two germline ends. The CDR3 is 14 residues long. Per germline, CDR1 SGHVS and CDR2 FQNEAQ. CDR3 sequence: CASSPTRGRGEAFF. The CDR3, as DNA: TGTGCCAGCAGCCCCACCCGGGGCAGGGGTGAAGCTTTCTTT.

Here the CDR3 reads CASSQSGGLAHNEQFF. The CDR3 DNA sequence: TGTGCCAGCAGCCAGAGCGGGGGCCTAGCTCACAATGAGCAGTTCTTC. The chain combines TRBV7-2 with TRBJ2-1, with 8 bases matching TRBD2. Germline values: CDR1 SGHTA, CDR2 FQGNSA. V was clipped by 5 bases and J by 5 bases; unmatched bases: 11. This CDR3 spans 16 amino acids.

The CDR3 region is CASKAGTGDIGEQFF. The CDR3 DNA sequence: TGTGCCAGCAAGGCCGGGACAGGGGATATCGGTGAGCAGTTCTTC. The genes are TRBV2 and TRBJ2-1, with 10 bases lining up with TRBD1. The CDR3 consists of 15 residues. V lost 7 bases and J lost 9; bases outside the gene matches: 12. Germline V CDR1 and CDR2: SNHLY, FYNNEI.

This chain joins TRBV10-3 and TRBJ1-2; D is uncertain. The CDR3 consists of 14 residues. CDR1 ENHRY and CDR2 SYGVKD come from the germline V gene. Trimming removed 3 bases from V and 0 bases from J, with 8 bases in between. The chain's CDR3 is CAISEASANYGYTF. The CDR3 bases are TGTGCCATCAGTGAAGCGAGTGCTAACTATGGCTACACCTTC.

The chain recombines TRBV6-5 with TRBJ2-5; possibly TRBD1 for D (5 bases). The CDR3 extends over 13 amino acids. V dropped 4 bases and J dropped 5 bases, with 11 bases sitting between them. From germline, CDR1 is MNHEY and CDR2 SVGAGI. The CDR3 region is CASSSLRGETQYF. DNA of the CDR3: TGTGCCAGCAGTTCCCTTAGGGGTGAGACCCAGTACTTC.

The chain combines TRBV27 with TRBJ1-5; 10 nucleotides line up with TRBD1. This CDR3 is 15 amino acids long. V shed 4 bases, J shed 2 bases, and the junction held 2 bases outside the gene matches. CDR1 is MNHEY and CDR2 is SMNVEV in the germline V gene (reference sequence). The CDR3 sequence: CASSWTGGGNQPQHF. CDR3 nucleotide sequence: TGTGCCAGCAGTTGGACAGGGGGAGGCAATCAGCCCCAGCATTTT.

Here the CDR3 DNA reads TGTGCCAGCAGCTCCCACCGGGGGAGGACGTATTACGAGCAGTACTTC. Amino acids: CASSSHRGRTYYEQYF. The chain couples TRBV11-2 to TRBJ2-7; maybe TRBD2 (6 bases). Germline V gene data show CDR1 as SGHAT and CDR2 as FQNNGV. The CDR3 sequence is 16 residues long. V lost 4 bases and J 4 bases, leaving 20 bases between the germline ends.

The V gene is TRBV7-9, the J gene TRBJ1-2, with TRBD1 identical over 8 bases. The germline V gene has CDR1 SEHNR and CDR2 FQNEAQ (reference sequence). CDR3 length: 13 amino acids. Trimming took 4 bases from V and 8 from J; bases not matched to a gene: 6. CDR3 coding DNA: TGTGCCAGCAGCTCGGACAGGGTGGGAGGCTACACCTTC. Protein: CASSSDRVGGYTF.

The chain is built from TRBV5-1 and TRBJ2-5; D is perhaps TRBD1 (7 bases). The V end was cut by 4 bases, the J end by 4 bases, with 20 bases between. The CDR3 runs to 16 residues. The germline gives CDR1 SGHRS, CDR2 YFSETQ. The CDR3 nucleotides are TGCGCCAGCAGCCTACAGGGGAGGCCCAGGGGAGAGACCCAGTACTTC. Its protein is CASSLQGRPRGETQYF.

The genes are TRBV29-1 and TRBJ2-2, with D perhaps matching TRBD2 (5 bases). The CDR3 is 14 amino acids. V lost 4 bases and J 6 bases, leaving 15 bases between the germline ends. Germline V gene data show CDR1 as SQVTM and CDR2 as ANQGSEA. The CDR3 sequence is CSVAPDSSAGELFF. The CDR3 bases are TGCAGCGTTGCTCCGGACTCCAGCGCCGGGGAGCTGTTTTTT.

By proportion, this clone is medium-sized (0.01 to 0.1%). J is TRBJ2-3 and V is TRBV4-2; perhaps TRBD1 as D (5 bases). Germline V gene data show CDR1 as LGHNA and CDR2 as YNFKEQ. V lost 0 bases to trimming and J lost 3 bases, with 13 bases between them. The length of the CDR3 is 16 residues. Here the CDR3 DNA reads TGTGCCAGCAGCCAAGATTTGGCGCAGGGAACAGATACGCAGTATTTT. Its protein product is CASSQDLAQGTDTQYF.

The chain joins TRBV24-1 to TRBJ2-7; D unclear. The V gene lost 3 bases and the J gene lost 3 bases, with 2 bases spanning the gap. There are 11 residues in the CDR3. The germline V gene has CDR1 KGHDR and CDR2 SFDVKD. CDR3 nucleotide sequence: TGTGCCACCAGTGATCGCTACGAGCAGTACTTC. This sequence encodes CATSDRYEQYF.

The chain carries TRBV11-2 and TRBJ2-4; 8 bases fit TRBD2. Germline V gene sequence: CDR1 SGHAT, CDR2 FQNNGV. The CDR3 runs 19 residues. V shed 0 bases, J shed 0 bases, and the junction held 10 bases outside the gene matches. This CDR3 reads CASSLDFSGGEIAKNIQYF. The CDR3 DNA reads as TGTGCCAGCAGCTTAGACTTCAGCGGGGGAGAAATAGCCAAAAACATTCAGTACTTC. Filled out from reference TRBV11-2 and TRBJ2-4, the complete variable domain reads EAGVAQSPRYKIIEKRQSVAFWCNPISGHATLYWYQQILGQGPKLLIQFQNNGVVDDSQLPKDRFSAERLKGVDSTLKIQPAKLEDSAVYLCASSLDFSGGEIAKNIQYFGAGTRLSVL.

This sequence joins TRBV19 and TRBJ2-7; D might be TRBD1 (6 bases). Germline V CDR1 and CDR2: LNHDA, SQIVND (reference sequence). The CDR3 length is 13 residues. Trimming removed 7 bases from V and 3 bases from J, with 13 bases in between. DNA for the CDR3: TGTGCCAGTATGGACAGCAATGGCTACGAGCAGTACTTC. This sequence encodes CASMDSNGYEQYF. The whole variable domain, remainder taken from reference TRBV19 and TRBJ2-7, is DGGITQSPKYLFRKEGQNVTLSCEQNLNHDAMYWYRQDPGQGLRLIYYSQIVNDFQKGDIAEGYSVSREKKESFPLTVTSAQKNPTAFYLCASMDSNGYEQYFGPGTRLTVT.

The rearrangement links TRBV29-1 to TRBJ2-1; D is undetermined. Trimming took off 4 bases at V and 1 base at J, with 8 bases between the two ends. The germline V gene has CDR1 SQVTM and CDR2 ANQGSEA. CDR3 length equals 13 residues. The CDR3 loop is CSVVPVSYNEQFF. For the CDR3, the DNA is TGCAGCGTTGTTCCTGTTTCCTACAATGAGCAGTTCTTC.

The CDR3 DNA is TGCGCCAGCAGCCAAGAGGCATCTTTTAGCCGCCCAGATACGCAGTATTTT. Its protein is CASSQEASFSRPDTQYF. The rearrangement links TRBV4-3 to TRBJ2-3; unclear D gene. Germline CDR1 is LGHNA and CDR2 is YSLEER. Trimming took 0 bases from V and 4 from J, leaving 17 bases between them. This CDR3 spans 17 amino acids.